This T cell receptor beta chain came from a study of T cells in Graves' hyperthyroidism and ophthalmopathy. Stable disease denoted Graves' hyperthyroidism without ophthalmopathy progression within 18 months. The V gene end was trimmed by 6 bases and the J gene end by 8 bases; junction bases not matched to a gene: 15. Germline V gene lookup returns CDR1 SGHTA and CDR2 FQGNSA. This CDR3 is 15 amino acids long. Researchers took RNA transcripts and amplified the TCR beta CDR3 regions from them. Using the HTBI primer set, a first-round RT-PCR was run on the TCR CDR3. From the multiplex PCR reads, TCRdb called clonotypes with MiXCR, one entry per CDR3 protein. There are approximately 500,000 distinct CDR3 sequences in the sample; approximately 44% occur only once, and around 7.7% lies in the top ten.

This receptor was obtained from a woman younger than 30 with Graves' hyperthyroidism. Sequencing was carried out using peripheral blood or thyroid tissue (not recorded which). V and J are TRBV7-2 and TRBJ1-2; TRBD1 aligns across 7 bases. The DNA for the CDR3 is TGTGCCAGCAGACACACCGGGACAGAAGGCGGCGGCTACACCTTC. Its translation is CASRHTGTEGGGYTF. Full variable domain (remainder filled in from reference TRBV7-2 and TRBJ1-2): GAGVSQSPSNKVTEKGKDVELRCDPISGHTALYWYRQSLGQGLEFLIYFQGNSAPDKSGLPSDRFSAERTGGSVSTLTIQRTQQEDSAVYLCASRHTGTEGGGYTFGSGTRLTVV.